This T cell receptor beta chain was captured by sequencing in a study of Graves' ophthalmopathy and Graves' hyperthyroidism. V dropped 3 bases and J dropped 9 bases, with 9 bases sitting between them. The CDR3 runs to 11 residues. CDR1 is ENHRY and CDR2 is SYGVKD in the germline V gene. Researchers took RNA transcripts and amplified TCR beta CDR3 regions from them. After a first-round RT-PCR with HTBI primers, a second-round multiplex PCR was run. TCRdb re-called the multiplex PCR reads through MiXCR, storing one row per CDR3 protein. This table has more than 550,000 distinct CDR3 sequences, 35% to 50% appearing once.

Source material: peripheral blood. The receptor was derived from an adult man with Graves' ophthalmopathy. This sequence joins TRBV10-3 and TRBJ2-7; D might be TRBD2 (5 bases). As DNA, the CDR3 is TGTGCCATCAGTGAATCTGGGAGGCAGTACTTC. Residues: CAISESGRQYF.